This is a list of T cell receptor beta chains from one sample in a study of response to subunit inactivated influenza vaccine. In TCRdb, the RT-PCR reads were re-called with MiXCR into one record per CDR3 protein. The sample has hundreds of thousands of distinct CDR3 sequences; under 15% are singletons. This sample comprised PBMCs from blood, obtained 45 days after vaccination. These receptors were obtained from a man over 45 who received an inactivated influenza vaccine. CDR3s include the opening cysteine and the closing phenylalanine or tryptophan. The D gene is left open where the match is weak. Clone size, where shown, is once, few, many, or a class for clones that have expanded.

v_gene	j_gene	d_gene	abundance	CDR3nt	CDR3aa
TRBV20-1	TRBJ1-5	TRBD1	-	TGCAGTGCTTCGGACAGGGTGGCTGGCAATCAGCCCCAGCATTTT	CSASDRVAGNQPQHF
TRBV20-1	TRBJ2-7	-	few	TGCAGTGCCCTATCCGCAACAGACTACGAGCAGTACTTC	CSALSATDYEQYF
TRBV25-1	TRBJ1-4	-	-	TGTGCCAGCAGTCCGACTCCGGGGGGCGCCCAAGGAAAACTGTTTTTT	CASSPTPGGAQGKLFF
TRBV6-1	TRBJ2-1	TRBD2	-	TGTGCCAGCAGTGAAGGGTTTTTTAGCGGGGGGCCCAAACCCTACAATGAGCAGTTCTTC	CASSEGFFSGGPKPYNEQFF
TRBV28	TRBJ1-2	-	few	TGTGCCAGCAGTTCTGGGGGGCATCCACTGAGGGGCTATGGCTACACCTTC	CASSSGGHPLRGYGYTF
TRBV7-8	TRBJ2-2	-	-	TGTGCCAGCAGCTGGGGACATCCTAGCACCGGGGAGCTGTTTTTT	CASSWGHPSTGELFF
TRBV4-1	TRBJ2-7	-	-	TGCGCCAGCAGCCAAGGAAGTAGTAGGGCCGAGCAGTACTTC	CASSQGSSRAEQYF
TRBV20-1	TRBJ2-7	TRBD2	-	TGCAGTGCTAGCCTAGCGGGAGCTCTTAGCGAGCAGTACTTC	CSASLAGALSEQYF
TRBV5-5	TRBJ2-5	-	-	TGTGCCAGCAGCTTCGGGGGGCAGACCCAGTACTTC	CASSFGGQTQYF
TRBV6-1	TRBJ2-3	-	-	TGTGCCAGCAGTCCCCTTGGGCTAAGCACAGATACGCAGTATTTT	CASSPLGLSTDTQYF
TRBV7-6	TRBJ2-1	-	many	TGTGCCAGCAGCTTAGGATGGTTGCGCGGGTCGCGGGAGCAGTTCTTC	CASSLGWLRGSREQFF
TRBV7-2	TRBJ2-7	-	many	TGTGCCAGCAGCCGTGTTCCCTACGAGCAGTACTTC	CASSRVPYEQYF
TRBV28	TRBJ2-1	-	-	TGTGCCAGCAGGGACCGGGACCTACGACATGAGCAGTTCTTC	CASRDRDLRHEQFF
TRBV9	TRBJ1-2	-	few	TGTGCCAGCAGCGCAGAGCACTCGATTACTAACTATGGCTACACCTTC	CASSAEHSITNYGYTF
TRBV6-2/TRBV6-3	TRBJ2-7	TRBD1	-	TGTGCCAGCAGAGGGACAGCCTACTTCTACGAGCAGTACTTC	CASRGTAYFYEQYF
TRBV7-6	TRBJ2-3	-	-	TGTGCCAGCAGCTTAGACCCGGACAGCGGCACAGATACGCAGTATTTT	CASSLDPDSGTDTQYF
TRBV7-9	TRBJ2-1	-	many	TGTGCCAGCAGCTACTCCAGGGAACTGAGGAATGAGCAGTTCTTC	CASSYSRELRNEQFF
TRBV29-1	TRBJ2-1	TRBD2	few	TGCAGCGTTCGCCCGGGACTAGCGTCCTACAATGAGCAGTTCTTC	CSVRPGLASYNEQFF
TRBV7-2	TRBJ2-5	-	few	TGTGCCAGCAGCTTAGGACCCTGGGGCCAAGAGACCCAGTACTTC	CASSLGPWGQETQYF
TRBV28	TRBJ2-5	-	-	TGTGCCAGCAGGACCCTGAAGGGGGTCCAGACCCAGTACTTC	CASRTLKGVQTQYF
TRBV15	TRBJ2-3	-	-	TGTGCCACCAGCACACTAGTGGTAGATACGCAGTATTTT	CATSTLVVDTQYF
TRBV12-3/TRBV12-4	TRBJ1-3	-	many	TGTGCCAGTTCAGGAGACTCTGGAAACACCATATATTTT	CASSGDSGNTIYF
TRBV5-1	TRBJ2-5	TRBD2	once	TGCGCCAGCAGCTTGACTAGCGGGAGGGAGTACCAAGAGACCCAGTACTTC	CASSLTSGREYQETQYF
TRBV10-3	TRBJ1-5	TRBD1	few	TGTGCCATCAGTGAAGGGGACAGGGGATGGGGAAATCAGCCCCAGCATTTT	CAISEGDRGWGNQPQHF
TRBV4-3	TRBJ2-1	TRBD2	-	TGCGCCAGCAGCCACGATAGCGGGAGCGGGGAGCAGTTCTTC	CASSHDSGSGEQFF
TRBV14	TRBJ2-3	-	once	TGTGCCAGCAGCCAAGGGGCGCGAGGCACAGATACGCAGTATTTT	CASSQGARGTDTQYF
TRBV5-5	TRBJ1-1	-	few	TGTGCCAGCAGCTTGGGAGTGGGGGGACACACTGAAGCTTTCTTT	CASSLGVGGHTEAFF
TRBV7-6	TRBJ2-5	-	-	TGTGCCAGCAGCTTAGCGCTCAGTAGAAGTGAGACCCAGTACTTC	CASSLALSRSETQYF
TRBV20-1	TRBJ2-7	-	few	TGCAGTGCAAGAGAGGGGCGTGGCTCCGAGCAGTACTTC	CSAREGRGSEQYF
TRBV20-1	TRBJ1-1	-	many	TGCAGTGCTAGTCAGGGCGCTGAAGCTTTCTTT	CSASQGAEAFF
TRBV20-1	TRBJ2-3	TRBD1	-	TGCAGTGCTAGCCCTGGACAGGGGCCCACAGATACGCAGTATTTT	CSASPGQGPTDTQYF
TRBV12-3/TRBV12-4	TRBJ1-1	-	-	TGTGCCAGCAGTTTCGCGAGAGGGGCTGAAGCTTTCTTT	CASSFARGAEAFF
TRBV6-6	TRBJ2-7	-	few	TGTGCCAGCAGAGGAACAGGGTTTTCCGAGCAGTACTTC	CASRGTGFSEQYF
TRBV12-3/TRBV12-4	TRBJ2-7	-	few	TGTGCCAGCAGTTTCATGGGCTATGGGCTCGGCGAGCAGTACTTC	CASSFMGYGLGEQYF
TRBV6-2/TRBV6-3	TRBJ2-7	-	few	TGTGCCAGCAGCAGAGACTCCGGGGTTTCGGAGCAGTACTTC	CASSRDSGVSEQYF
TRBV5-1	TRBJ2-2	-	many	TGCGCCAGCTCACGAACGGGGACCGGGGAGCTGTTTTTT	CASSRTGTGELFF
TRBV5-1	TRBJ2-5	-	-	TGCGCCAGCAGCCTGACAGATAACCAAGAGACCCAGTACTTC	CASSLTDNQETQYF
TRBV7-8	TRBJ1-4	TRBD1	many	TGTGCCAGCAGCCCGTTACAGGGGGCGAGGGCTAATGAAAAACTGTTTTTT	CASSPLQGARANEKLFF
TRBV29-1	TRBJ1-4	-	few	TGCAGCGTTGCCCTGGGAGTTGAAAAACTGTTTTTT	CSVALGVEKLFF
TRBV13	TRBJ2-7	-	-	TGTGCCAGCAGCAGCCAAATATCGACCCACGAGCAGTACTTC	CASSSQISTHEQYF
TRBV6-5	TRBJ2-5	TRBD2	-	TGTGCCAGCAGTTACGGGACTAGCGCCGTGGAGACCCAGTACTTC	CASSYGTSAVETQYF
TRBV5-1	TRBJ2-2	-	many	TGCGCCAGCAGCTTGGTTCAGGGGACCGGGGAGCTGTTTTTT	CASSLVQGTGELFF
TRBV5-5	TRBJ2-1	-	many	TGTGCCAGCCGAGTTAGAATGGGGGGAAGCAGCTCCTACAATGAGCAGTTCTTC	CASRVRMGGSSSYNEQFF
TRBV7-9	TRBJ2-2	-	many	TGTGCCAGCAGCTCATTAAGACACACCGGGGAGCTGTTTTTT	CASSSLRHTGELFF
TRBV10-3	TRBJ2-1	-	many	TGTGCCATCAGACCCTTCGGCGAGCTTAACCATGAGCAGTTCTTC	CAIRPFGELNHEQFF
TRBV10-3	TRBJ2-1	TRBD2	many	TGTGCCATCAGTGATGCGCGACTAGCGGGGGCCAATGAGCAGTTCTTC	CAISDARLAGANEQFF
TRBV5-1	TRBJ2-7	-	many	TGCGCCAGCAGCTTGGGTGGACAGGAGGGCCGGGAGCAGTACTTC	CASSLGGQEGREQYF
TRBV5-2	TRBJ2-5	-	-	TGTGCCATGGGCTCCGGGCGGCACAGGGGAGAGACCCAGTACTTC	CAMGSGRHRGETQYF
TRBV28	TRBJ2-7	TRBD1	few	TGTGCCACCAAAGGCGGGACAGGGCCGTACGAGCAGTACTTC	CATKGGTGPYEQYF
TRBV20-1	TRBJ1-2	TRBD1	few	TGCAGTGCAACGGACAGGGGAGACTATGGCTACACCTTC	CSATDRGDYGYTF
TRBV20-1	TRBJ2-7	TRBD1	-	TGCAGTGCTTCCGGGACAGAAGACTACGAGCAGTACTTC	CSASGTEDYEQYF